Listed below are T cell receptor beta chains from one sample, sequenced in a study of vaccination effects on CD4 cells after COVID-19. Sequenced by immunoSEQ multiplex PCR; TCRdb stores in-frame clones only, minus some. The table has 15,000 to 20,000 clones, 60% to 85% seen once. Antigens of these TCRs are unknown. Specimen: CD4+ T cells from PBMCs cultured with HCoV-NL63 spike peptides, collected after COVID-19 vaccination. The receptors stem from a human donor who received a COVID-19 vaccine. Each CDR3 is given with its conserved first and last residue. A D gene is named only where the DNA matches it firmly. The size entry is marked missing in some rows and otherwise reads once, few, many or a size class.

V gene	J gene	D gene	clone size	CDR3 protein	CDR3 DNA
TRBV7-9	TRBJ1-5	-	once	CASSFAGGQPQHF	TGTGCCAGCAGCTTTGCGGGAGGTCAGCCCCAGCATTTT
TRBV10-3	TRBJ2-7	-	-	CAISDGGKGYEQYF	TGTGCCATCAGTGATGGGGGTAAGGGCTACGAGCAGTACTTC
TRBV7-9	TRBJ2-3	-	-	CASSLSRGTDTQYF	TGTGCCAGCAGCTTATCACGGGGCACAGATACGCAGTATTTT
TRBV24-1	TRBJ1-1	-	-	CATSDAGPRGEAFF	TGTGCCACCAGTGATGCCGGGCCTCGGGGTGAAGCTTTCTTT
TRBV3-1/TRBV3-2	TRBJ2-5	-	-	CASSQLYETQYF	TGTGCCAGCAGCCAATTGTATGAGACCCAGTACTTC
TRBV13	TRBJ1-1	-	-	CASRRTVTTHSPFF	TGTGCCAGCCGGAGGACAGTAACAACGCATTCGCCTTTCTTT
TRBV27	TRBJ1-2	TRBD1	-	CASSLFYRPQSGRASRTGGGYTF	TGTGCCAGCAGTTTATTCTATCGGCCCCAATCGGGTCGGGCGAGTCGGACAGGCGGTGGCTACACCTTC
TRBV6-1	TRBJ2-7	TRBD1	-	CASSEYEGGIVYEQYF	TGTGCCAGCAGTGAATATGAAGGGGGCATCGTATACGAGCAGTACTTC
TRBV2	TRBJ2-5	TRBD1	-	CASRTAQGVETQYF	TGTGCCAGCAGAACTGCGCAGGGGGTGGAGACCCAGTACTTC
TRBV10-1	TRBJ2-7	-	-	CASSESHAEKRGDEQYF	TGCGCCAGCAGTGAGTCCCATGCAGAAAAGCGCGGGGACGAGCAGTACTTC
TRBV4-2	TRBJ1-1	-	-	CASSQGGSFEAFF	TGTGCCAGCAGCCAAGGGGGCAGCTTTGAAGCTTTCTTT
TRBV5-6	TRBJ1-5	TRBD1	once	CASSLGTGYRPPQHF	TGTGCCAGCAGCTTGGGGACAGGCTACAGGCCGCCCCAGCATTTT
TRBV15	TRBJ2-1	TRBD1	once	CATSSRQGSSYNEQFF	TGTGCCACCAGCAGTCGACAGGGGAGCTCCTACAATGAGCAGTTCTTC
TRBV2	TRBJ2-2	-	-	CASSSGPGRTGELFF	TGTGCCAGCAGTTCCGGGCCGGGAAGGACCGGGGAGCTGTTTTTT
TRBV30	TRBJ1-2	TRBD1	-	CAWSGGTGGGGYTF	TGTGCCTGGAGTGGTGGGACAGGGGGAGGTGGCTACACCTTC
TRBV28	TRBJ1-6	-	once	CASRGLNSPLHF	TGTGCCAGCAGGGGGTTAAATTCACCCCTCCACTTT
TRBV11-3	TRBJ2-5	TRBD2	-	CASSRRGDQETQYF	TGTGCCAGCAGCCGACGGGGGGACCAAGAGACCCAGTACTTC
TRBV5-1	TRBJ2-7	TRBD1	few	CASSFTGVDYSSYEQYF	TGCGCCAGCAGCTTCACAGGGGTCGACTATAGCTCCTACGAGCAGTACTTC
TRBV5-1	TRBJ1-1	-	-	CASSLAANTEAFF	TGCGCCAGCAGCTTGGCAGCGAACACTGAAGCTTTCTTT
TRBV5-1	TRBJ2-5	TRBD2	-	CASNPASGSQETQYF	TGCGCCAGCAACCCTGCCAGCGGGAGCCAAGAGACCCAGTACTTC
TRBV27	TRBJ2-3	-	-	CASSFVGSFADTQYF	TGTGCCAGCAGTTTCGTGGGTAGTTTTGCAGATACGCAGTATTTT
TRBV6-4	TRBJ2-3	TRBD2	-	CASRGLETDTQYF	TGTGCCAGCAGAGGACTAGAAACAGATACGCAGTATTTT
TRBV18	TRBJ2-7	TRBD2	once	CASSLDEAGVGNEQYF	TGTGCCAGCTCACTCGATGAAGCGGGAGTGGGGAACGAGCAGTACTTC
TRBV6-5	TRBJ1-2	-	-	CASSYRGYGYTF	TGTGCCAGCAGTTACAGGGGCTATGGCTACACCTTC
TRBV30	TRBJ1-4	-	-	CAWSGAGKAEKLFF	TGTGCCTGGAGTGGGGCTGGAAAAGCAGAAAAACTGTTTTTT
TRBV6-5	TRBJ1-6	-	-	CASRPSVNSPLHF	TGTGCCAGCAGGCCCTCGGTGAATTCACCCCTCCACTTT
TRBV4-2	TRBJ1-1	-	-	CASSQDREHSDTEAFF	TGTGCCAGCAGCCAAGATCGGGAACACTCGGACACTGAAGCTTTCTTT
TRBV5-1	TRBJ2-7	TRBD2	-	CASSAQSGTFYEQYF	TGCGCCAGCAGCGCCCAAAGCGGGACCTTCTACGAGCAGTACTTC
TRBV5-1	TRBJ1-5	TRBD1	-	CASSEQGAGQPQHF	TGCGCCAGCAGCGAGCAGGGGGCCGGTCAGCCCCAGCATTTT
TRBV5-4	TRBJ2-3	-	-	CASTRDPPTDTQYF	TGTGCCAGCACCCGGGACCCTCCCACAGATACGCAGTATTTT
TRBV7-9	TRBJ2-2	TRBD2	few	CASSLSRSGGRLTGELFF	TGTGCCAGCAGCTTAAGTCGGTCGGGGGGGCGTCTCACCGGGGAGCTGTTTTTT
TRBV4-1	TRBJ2-1	-	few	CASSQDHSTEQFF	TGCGCCAGCAGCCAAGATCACAGCACCGAGCAGTTCTTC
TRBV2	TRBJ2-5	-	-	CASSEETTSETQYF	TGTGCCAGCAGTGAAGAGACGACTTCCGAGACCCAGTACTTC
TRBV7-9	TRBJ2-1	TRBD2	-	CASSLGTSGRVWGNEQFF	TGTGCCAGCAGCTTGGGGACTAGCGGGAGGGTCTGGGGGAATGAGCAGTTCTTC
TRBV12-3/TRBV12-4	TRBJ1-2	-	-	CASRLNRGYGYTF	TGTGCCAGCAGACTCAATAGGGGCTATGGCTACACCTTC
TRBV3-1/TRBV3-2	TRBJ1-6	-	-	CASSQRGRLVGSPLHF	TGTGCCAGCAGCCAAAGGGGCCGGCTGGTAGGTTCACCCCTCCACTTT